This T cell receptor (beta chain) appears in the sequencing data of a study of T-cell reconstitution after alpha-beta-depleted transplantation in children. Germline CDR1 LNHDA, CDR2 SQIVND (reference sequence). The CDR3 extends over 15 amino acids. The V and J ends lost 1 base and 7 bases respectively, with 11 bases between them. Comment on this clonotype: Antigen unknown.

Unique molecular identifiers were built into the TCRbeta library. TCRdb reprocessed the PCR reads with MiXCR, giving one entry per CDR3 protein. This sample carries over 45,000 distinct CDR3 sequences, approximately 8.7% of them seen once, and the ten largest clones take approximately 25%. General observations from the study: Two months or so post-transplant, alpha-beta T cells reportedly derived from several hundred expanded graft clones. Newly generated T cells supplied most T-cell counts and diversity one year post-transplant.

This clonotype was sampled from a male patient under 10 years old who had a stem cell transplant for chronic granulomatous disease, so the T cells may come from the graft donor. The chain is built from TRBV19 and TRBJ1-6; D perhaps matches TRBD1 (6 bases). The sequenced sample was PBMCs, mostly from graft donor cells, obtained 60 days after TCRalphabeta/CD19-depleted stem cell transplant. This chain's CDR3 is CASSIGNRVNSPLHF. The CDR3 coding sequence is TGTGCCAGTAGTATAGGCAACAGGGTCAATTCACCCCTCCACTTT.